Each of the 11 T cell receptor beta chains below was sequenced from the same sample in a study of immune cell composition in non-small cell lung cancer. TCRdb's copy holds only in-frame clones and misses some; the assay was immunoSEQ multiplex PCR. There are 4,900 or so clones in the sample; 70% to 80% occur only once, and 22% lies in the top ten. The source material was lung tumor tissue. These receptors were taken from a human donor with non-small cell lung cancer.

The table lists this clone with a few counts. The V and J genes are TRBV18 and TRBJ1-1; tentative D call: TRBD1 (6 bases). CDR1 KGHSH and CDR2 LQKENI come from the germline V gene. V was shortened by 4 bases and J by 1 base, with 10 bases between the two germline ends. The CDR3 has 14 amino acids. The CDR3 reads CASSRRGQNTEAFF. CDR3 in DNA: TGTGCCAGCTCACGTCGGGGACAGAACACTGAAGCTTTCTTT.

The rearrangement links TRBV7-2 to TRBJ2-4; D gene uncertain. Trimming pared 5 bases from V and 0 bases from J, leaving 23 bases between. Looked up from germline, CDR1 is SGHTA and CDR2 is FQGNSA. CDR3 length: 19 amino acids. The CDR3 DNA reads TGTGCCAGCAGCCCCCGAGCACAGAGTTCGTCACTAGCCAAAAACATTCAGTACTTC. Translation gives CASSPRAQSSSLAKNIQYF.

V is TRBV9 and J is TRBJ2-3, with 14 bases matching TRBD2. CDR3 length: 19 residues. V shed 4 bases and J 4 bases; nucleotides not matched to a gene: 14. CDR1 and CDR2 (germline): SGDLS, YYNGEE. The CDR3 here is CASSLRLAGGPFGADTQYF. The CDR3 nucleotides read TGTGCCAGCAGCCTCCGACTAGCGGGGGGGCCTTTCGGGGCAGATACGCAGTATTTT.

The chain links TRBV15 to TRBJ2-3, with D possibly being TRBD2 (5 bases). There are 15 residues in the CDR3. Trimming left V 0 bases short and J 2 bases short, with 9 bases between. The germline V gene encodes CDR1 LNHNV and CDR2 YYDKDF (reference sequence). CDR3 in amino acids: CATSRERASTDTQYF. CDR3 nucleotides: TGTGCCACCAGCAGAGAGCGGGCCTCCACAGATACGCAGTATTTT.

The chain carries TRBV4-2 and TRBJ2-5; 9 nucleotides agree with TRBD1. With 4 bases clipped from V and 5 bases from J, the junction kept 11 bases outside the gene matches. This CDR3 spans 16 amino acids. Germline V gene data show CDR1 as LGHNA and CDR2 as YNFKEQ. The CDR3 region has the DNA TGTGCCAGCAGCCCCGAGGACAGGGGAGGAGAGGAGACCCAGTACTTC. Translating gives CASSPEDRGGEETQYF.

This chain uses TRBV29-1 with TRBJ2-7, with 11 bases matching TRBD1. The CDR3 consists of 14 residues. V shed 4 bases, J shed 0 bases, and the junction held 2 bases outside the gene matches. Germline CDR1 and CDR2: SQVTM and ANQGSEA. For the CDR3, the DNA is TGCAGCGTTGCGGGGACAGGGGGCTCCTACGAGCAGTACTTC. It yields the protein CSVAGTGGSYEQYF.

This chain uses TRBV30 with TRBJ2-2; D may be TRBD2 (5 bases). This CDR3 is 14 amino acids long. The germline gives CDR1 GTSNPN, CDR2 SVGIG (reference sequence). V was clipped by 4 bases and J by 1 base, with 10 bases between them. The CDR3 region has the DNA TGTGCCTGGAACCAAGGAGGGAACACCGGGGAGCTGTTTTTT. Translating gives CAWNQGGNTGELFF.

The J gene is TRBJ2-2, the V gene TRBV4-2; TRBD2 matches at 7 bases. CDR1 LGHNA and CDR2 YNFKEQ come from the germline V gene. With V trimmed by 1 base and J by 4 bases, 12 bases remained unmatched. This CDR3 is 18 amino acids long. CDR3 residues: CASSQGLGTTLSTGELFF. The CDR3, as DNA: TGTGCCAGCAGCCAAGGGCTGGGGACTACCTTGAGCACCGGGGAGCTGTTTTTT.

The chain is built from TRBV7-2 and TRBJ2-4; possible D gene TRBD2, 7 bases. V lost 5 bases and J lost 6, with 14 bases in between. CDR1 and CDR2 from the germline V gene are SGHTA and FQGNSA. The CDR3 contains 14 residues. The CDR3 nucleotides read TGTGCCAGCAGCCGGGTCGGGGGGCTAAACATTCAGTACTTC. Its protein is CASSRVGGLNIQYF.

This chain's CDR3 is CASSLEGQYNSPLHF. DNA of the CDR3: TGTGCCAGCAGCTTAGAGGGACAGTATAATTCACCCCTCCACTTT. The V and J genes are TRBV11-2 and TRBJ1-6; 7 bases line up with TRBD1. The V segment lost 0 bases and the J segment 4 bases; nucleotides outside the gene matches: 0. Germline-derived CDR1 and CDR2 are SGHAT and FQNNGV. The CDR3 is made up of 15 amino acids.

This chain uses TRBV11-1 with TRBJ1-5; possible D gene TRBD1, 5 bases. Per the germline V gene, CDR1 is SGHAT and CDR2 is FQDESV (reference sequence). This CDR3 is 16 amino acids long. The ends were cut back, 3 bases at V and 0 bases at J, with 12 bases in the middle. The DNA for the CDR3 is TGTGCCAGCAGCTTTAGACAGTCGACTAGCAATCAGCCCCAGCATTTT. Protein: CASSFRQSTSNQPQHF.